This T cell receptor beta chain was sequenced for a study of blood T cell repertoires in COVID-19. Germline assignment: CDR1 SGHRS and CDR2 YFSETQ. The CDR3 length is 13 residues. Trimming left V 0 bases short and J 8 bases short, with 11 bases between. Here immunoSEQ multiplex PCR was the method, and the copy in TCRdb shows in-frame clones only, minus some. The table has just over 300,000 clones, approximately 90% seen once. Individuals aged about 18 to 100 years were recruited from approximately 22 US areas. Clinical history as reported by participants underpinned cohort assignment. Cohort 3 donors counted as recovered after two negative PCRs, clearance, or resolved symptoms.

V is TRBV5-1 and J is TRBJ1-1; possibly TRBD1 for D (5 bases). The receptor comes from a young man who had recovered from COVID-19. Sequenced input: PBMCs or T cells enriched from blood (not recorded which). This chain's CDR3 is CASSLGLWGEAFF. The CDR3 coding sequence is TGCGCCAGCAGCTTGGGTTTGTGGGGCGAAGCTTTCTTT.